Following are 2 T cell receptor beta chains from one sample sequenced in a study of PD-1 blockade in classical Hodgkin lymphoma. All patients relapsed after autologous stem cell transplantation, and brentuximab vedotin exposure varied. Clones were read by immunoSEQ multiplex PCR, and TCRdb kept only the in-frame ones, dropping some. The sample lists some 6,800 clones; around 78% were seen once. The input for sequencing was peripheral blood mononuclear cells (PBMCs), taken before the second cycle of nivolumab. Source of these receptors: a human donor with classical Hodgkin lymphoma.

This clone was seen once. Here the CDR3 DNA reads TGTGCCAGCGAATCCATTGTCGGGGAGCAGTACTTC. Its protein is CASESIVGEQYF. This chain uses TRBV6-6 with TRBJ2-7; D ambiguous. The CDR3 contains 12 residues. Trimming took 8 bases from V and 7 from J, leaving 15 bases between them. Germline V CDR1 and CDR2: MNHNY, SVGAGI (reference sequence).

V gene TRBV10-3 combines with J gene TRBJ2-7; no clear D gene. The CDR3 sequence is 14 residues long. The V end was cut by 1 base, the J end by 0 bases, with 7 bases between. Germline assignment: CDR1 ENHRY and CDR2 SYGVKD. The CDR3 sequence: CAISEWQSSYEQYF. The CDR3 region has the DNA TGTGCCATCAGTGAGTGGCAGAGCTCCTACGAGCAGTACTTC.